This paragraph covers one T cell receptor (beta chain) sequence. The protocol was immunoSEQ multiplex PCR, while the TCRdb copy is restricted to in-frame clones and leaves out a portion. Among some 150,000 clones listed, more than 70% were seen once. The data are from a study of blood T cell repertoires in COVID-19. Study-wide context: T cells, B-cell-depleted T cells, or PBMCs supplied cDNA or gDNA.

J gave up 2 bases and V 7 bases, and 8 bases lay outside the gene matches. The CDR3 has 15 residues. Germline loops: CDR1 MNHEY, CDR2 SVGAGI. The sequenced sample was peripheral blood. This sequence was found in a woman in her sixties or seventies with acute or convalescent COVID-19. The chain links TRBV6-5 to TRBJ1-3, with TRBD1 identical over 7 bases. The CDR3 nucleotides read TGTGCCAGCACCAGACAGGGAGGAACTGGAAACACCATATATTTT. Residues: CASTRQGGTGNTIYF.